The sequence of this T cell receptor (beta chain) was determined in a study of cytotoxic CD8 clonotypes in ibrutinib-treated CLL. About the research overall: Enrolment comprised about 10 relapsed/refractory and roughly 15 treatment-naive patients; about 17 were IGHV unmutated. Whole-study findings and limits: At baseline, clonality was higher than in age-matched healthy donors and correlated with CD8+ counts.

Sequencing used immunoSEQ multiplex PCR; TCRdb keeps in-frame clones, though not all of them. This sample carries around 200,000 clones, around 70% of them seen once, and the ten largest clones take 5.5% to 7%. Germline loops: CDR1 GTSNPN, CDR2 SVGIG (reference sequence). CDR3 length: 13 residues. Between the trimmed V and J ends, which lost 2 bases and 4 bases, there was a span of 8 bases. Comments on this clone: Antigen unknown.

This clonotype was sampled from a human donor with chronic lymphocytic leukemia. This sequence joins TRBV30 and TRBJ2-2, with TRBD1 as a possible D gene (5 bases). Sequenced material: PBMCs, taken after 12 months of ibrutinib treatment. The CDR3: CAWSPQGTGELFF. The CDR3 nucleotides read TGTGCCTGGAGTCCGCAGGGCACCGGGGAGCTGTTTTTT.